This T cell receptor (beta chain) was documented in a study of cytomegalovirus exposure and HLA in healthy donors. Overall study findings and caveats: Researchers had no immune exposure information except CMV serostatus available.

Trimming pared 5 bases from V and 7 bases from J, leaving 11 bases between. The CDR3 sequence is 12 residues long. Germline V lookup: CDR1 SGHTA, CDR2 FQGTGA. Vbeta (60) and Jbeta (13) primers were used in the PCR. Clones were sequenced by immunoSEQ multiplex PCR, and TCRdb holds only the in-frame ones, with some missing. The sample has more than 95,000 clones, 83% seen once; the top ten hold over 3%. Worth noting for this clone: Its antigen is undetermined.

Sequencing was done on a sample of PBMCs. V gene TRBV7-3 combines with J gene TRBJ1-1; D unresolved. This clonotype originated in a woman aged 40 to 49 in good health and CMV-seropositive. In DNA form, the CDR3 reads TGTGCCAGCAGCCCGACTGGCGGTGAAGCTTTCTTT. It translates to CASSPTGGEAFF.